This T cell receptor beta chain was sequenced during a study of T cell responses to AZD1222 COVID-19 vaccine (TCRdb year 2021). With respect to the entire study: TCR sequencing covered approximately 230 trial participants: 207 given two doses of AZD1222 and about 26 given two doses of MenACWY control vaccine. Trial participants were enrolled by age into subgroups of 18-55, 56-69 and 70-plus years, and around 150, 29 and 61 TCR-sequenced participants, respectively, were included in these subgroups. The investigation overall reported the following: Nearly half of unique spike-specific TCRs reportedly recognized epitopes outside regions mutated in the B.1.351 and B.1.1.7 variants. After two AZD1222 doses, spike-specific TCR breadth and depth were significantly higher than at day 0 and than in MenACWY recipients. No day 14 peak-response samples were available, so repertoires were characterized only after the peak T cell response. The whole spike protein was spanned by vaccine-associated CD4 TCRs, and dominant responses were seen in regions 160-218 and 743-854. In the small 56-69-year group, the increase in depth fell short of significance, most likely because of low power. Participants were mostly white British, with more females than males. The authors suggested clonal diversity may have been underestimated. Conclusions about previously exposed vaccinees are limited because only six or seven AZD1222 recipients were SARS-CoV-2 seropositive at baseline.

Interpreted using the paper, the time point label stands for: about 28 days (+/-7) after the second vaccine dose. AZD1222 recipients given second doses at about 4 weeks or at about 12 weeks were pooled, since spike-specific TCR depth and breadth were not found to differ between the two schedules. Vaccinee samples were obtained from the UK trials COV001 and COV002, which included a single-blind randomized controlled phase 2/3 trial of AZD1222 (ChAdOx1 nCoV-19) in healthy adults. Trial participant PBMC samples were collected at day 0 and day 28 after the second dose for TCRbeta chain sequencing. Comments on this clone: This receptor's antigen is unknown. The record has no base qualities; no much larger clone is one base away.

The CDR3 regions of human TCRbeta chains were analyzed by immunosequencing. As for the original processing: TCRs in the repertoires were matched against a reference library of SARS-CoV-2-specific TCRs that had been generated with the MIRA antigen-specificity platform. Breadth meant the fraction of unique TCRs that were SARS-CoV-2-associated, whereas depth meant the fraction of total T cells that were SARS-CoV-2-associated. Using the MIRA data, each spike-specific TCR was assigned both to the spike region to which the TCR was reactive and to a CD4 or CD8 class. Log10-transformed breadth and depth values were compared by one-way ANOVA with Sidak's multiple comparisons tests. TCRdb obtained this table from immuneACCESS and retained in-frame rearrangements with V and J assigned. These tables miss some clones; where compared with another copy, unresolved V genes account for less than half of the shortfall, and the remainder is unexplained. The V and J calls and the clone size are those of that table, but D and trimming were determined from the DNA. The sample contains roughly 99,000 clones, about 85% of them found a single time. The ten largest clones add up to around 5% of the sample.

The source material was peripheral blood, sampled 28 days after the second AZD1222 dose. This clonotype was obtained from an adult who received the AZD1222 COVID-19 vaccine.

The nucleotide sequence reads as follows: TGTGCCAGCAGTCAGGGGGCGCACACTGAAGCTTTCTTT. Its coded protein is CASSQGAHTEAFF. The sequence links TRBV3-1 (or the pseudogene TRBV3-2) to TRBJ1-1, and 8 junction bases match TRBD1. V ends up 6 bases short and J 3 bases short, with an unmatched junction base count of 3. CDR3 length: 13 amino acids, cysteine to phenylalanine. Only the CDR3 region is kept as DNA, spanning 39 bases read in frame from base 1. Looking up the germline V gene (reference sequence) yields CDR1 LGHDT and CDR2 YNNKEL.